This T cell receptor (beta chain) was identified during a study of blood T cell repertoires in COVID-19. Turning to the study itself: Acute-phase and convalescent COVID-19 samples originated in the United States, Italy and Spain. Sources were T cells, B-cell-depleted T cells, or PBMCs; the material itself was cDNA or gDNA.

The CDR3 loop spans 18 amino acids. Looked up from germline, CDR1 is SGHVS and CDR2 is FNYEAQ. Unmatched junction bases numbered 13, after V lost 3 bases and J lost 2 bases. Recovered status in Cohort 3 required two negative PCRs, clearance, or symptom resolution. Profiled with immunoSEQ multiplex PCR; TCRdb holds only in-frame clones, not every one. The sample yields 350,000 or so clones, about 92% seen once. Sequences were obtained from PBMCs or T cells enriched from blood (not recorded which). The source of this sequence is a woman younger than 45 who had recovered from COVID-19. The J gene is TRBJ2-3, the V gene TRBV7-6, with 8 bases fitting TRBD2. The CDR3 DNA is TGTGCCAGCAGCTTGGGGGGGGGTAGCGGGACCCTCACAGATACGCAGTATTTT. It translates to CASSLGGGSGTLTDTQYF.